This T cell receptor beta chain emerged from a study of OX40 agonist ivuxolimab in advanced cancers. Study results and caveats: Partly responding patients at 0.1-3.0 mg/kg showed some of the smallest clonal expansion. The mean number of expanded clones was higher in CD8+ T cells than in CD4+.

V shed 6 bases, J shed 5 bases, and the junction held 6 bases outside the gene matches. The germline V gene has CDR1 SGHDN and CDR2 FVKESK. The CDR3 spans 13 residues. With respect to this clone: Its antigen remains unknown.

The method was immunoSEQ multiplex PCR; TCRdb's version includes in-frame clones alone and lacks a portion of them. Of some 100,000 clones in the sample, less than 95% were seen once. The sequences come from CD4+ or CD8+ T cells sorted from blood, collected in a trial of the OX40 agonist ivuxolimab. This receptor was identified in an adult with an advanced solid tumor such as melanoma, head and neck, liver or kidney cancer. The V call is TRBV14, the J call TRBJ2-5; 7 bases agree with TRBD1. CDR3 nucleotide sequence: TGTGCCAGCAGTCGGGACAGACGGGAGACCCAGTACTTC. Translated: CASSRDRRETQYF.